The 28 T cell receptor beta chains listed next were all sequenced from one sample in a study of cytomegalovirus exposure and HLA in healthy donors. The repertoire was sequenced with immunoSEQ multiplex PCR; TCRdb's copy has only in-frame clones and lacks some. The sample yields about 110,000 clones, 70% to 90% seen once. Sequencing was carried out using PBMCs. These receptors were taken from a woman aged 18-35 years in good health and CMV-seronegative.

The chain is built from TRBV5-1 and TRBJ1-6; TRBD1 agrees at 11 bases. The CDR3 spans 15 residues. The trim removed 3 bases at V and 7 bases at J, leaving 3 bases unmatched. Germline loops: CDR1 SGHRS, CDR2 YFSETQ. The CDR3 protein is CASSWDRGTNSPLHF. DNA of the CDR3: TGCGCCAGCAGCTGGGACAGGGGGACCAATTCACCCCTCCACTTT.

This chain connects TRBV6-1 to TRBJ1-2, with TRBD1 matching 9 bases. CDR1 and CDR2 (germline): MNHNS, SASEGT. This CDR3 is 17 amino acids long. V lost 1 base and J lost 3; bases outside the gene matches: 9. The CDR3 coding sequence is TGTGCCAGCAGTGAAGAGGGGGACAGGGTTGTCTACTATGGCTACACCTTC. Its translation is CASSEEGDRVVYYGYTF.

The V call is TRBV7-9, the J call TRBJ2-7, with 7 positions matching TRBD1. J lost 7 bases, V lost 8 bases, and 5 bases had no gene match. This CDR3 region has 11 residues. Germline-derived CDR1 and CDR2 are SEHNR and FQNEAQ (reference sequence). CDR3 protein: CASDRVGEQYF. The CDR3 region has the DNA TGTGCCAGCGACAGGGTCGGGGAGCAGTACTTC.

This chain joins TRBV28 and TRBJ1-1; TRBD1 might be the D (6 bases). The CDR3 is 16 amino acids. Trimming left V 1 base short and J 4 bases short, with 16 bases between. Germline V gene data show CDR1 as MDHEN and CDR2 as SYDVKM. CDR3 nucleotide sequence: TGTGCCAGCAGTTTATTCTCGCCAGGGGTCCCCACTGAAGCTTTCTTT. Translating gives CASSLFSPGVPTEAFF.

Here the CDR3 DNA reads TGTGCCATCAGTGGGTCTGGCTCCTCCTACAATGAGCAGTTCTTC. It translates to CAISGSGSSYNEQFF. This chain uses TRBV10-3 with TRBJ2-1; unclear D gene. Trimming took 4 bases from V and 0 from J, leaving 10 bases between them. Germline values: CDR1 ENHRY, CDR2 SYGVKD. The CDR3 is made up of 15 amino acids.

The CDR3 nucleotides read TGTGCCAGCAGCCCACCTACGAACCCGAACACCGGGGAGCTGTTTTTT. Protein product: CASSPPTNPNTGELFF. The chain uses TRBV7-9 and TRBJ2-2; D ambiguous. This CDR3 comprises 16 residues. With 5 bases removed from V and 0 bases from J, the gap between germline ends came to 13 bases. Germline V CDR1 and CDR2: SEHNR, FQNEAQ (reference sequence).

This chain connects TRBV19 to TRBJ2-3; 7 nucleotides line up with TRBD2. The CDR3 runs to 17 residues. The V segment lost 1 base and the J segment 4 bases; nucleotides outside the gene matches: 11. Germline V gives CDR1 LNHDA, CDR2 SQIVND (reference sequence). Here the CDR3 reads CASSIVYWAGEADTQYF. Written as DNA, the CDR3 is TGTGCCAGTAGTATAGTCTACTGGGCGGGGGAAGCAGATACGCAGTATTTT. Full variable domain (missing parts from reference TRBV19 and TRBJ2-3): DGGITQSPKYLFRKEGQNVTLSCEQNLNHDAMYWYRQDPGQGLRLIYYSQIVNDFQKGDIAEGYSVSREKKESFPLTVTSAQKNPTAFYLCASSIVYWAGEADTQYFGPGTRLTVL.

V is TRBV11-2 and J is TRBJ1-2; 7 bases agree with TRBD1. J gave up 0 bases and V 4 bases, and 5 bases lay outside the gene matches. The V gene's germline CDR1 is SGHAT and CDR2 FQNNGV. CDR3 length equals 15 residues. The CDR3 protein is CASSSSTGPNYGYTF. The CDR3 coding sequence is TGTGCCAGCAGCTCATCGACAGGGCCTAACTATGGCTACACCTTC.

The chain recombines TRBV6-5 with TRBJ2-7; TRBD2 agrees at 11 bases. J gave up 1 base and V 6 bases, and 5 bases lay outside the gene matches. The CDR3 extends over 15 amino acids. Germline V lookup: CDR1 MNHEY, CDR2 SVGAGI. The DNA of the CDR3 is TGTGCCAGCAGGGTACTAGCGGGGGAATCCTACGAGCAGTACTTC. This translates into CASRVLAGESYEQYF.

Only a few counts were recorded for this clone. The chain employs TRBV7-3 and TRBJ1-3, with a weak D call TRBD1 (5 bases). The CDR3 consists of 15 residues. Germline CDR1 reads SGHTA; CDR2 reads FQGTGA. Trimming cost V 5 bases and J 4 bases, with 15 bases left between them. CDR3 nucleotide sequence: TGTGCCAGCAGCCCCGCGCCAGGGATAGGAAACACCATATATTTT. It codes for CASSPAPGIGNTIYF.

The rearrangement uses TRBV28 and TRBJ2-7; 12 bases are a match to TRBD2. The CDR3 covers 16 residues. Germline lookup yields CDR1 MDHEN and CDR2 SYDVKM. Losses at the gene ends were 4 bases for V and 0 bases for J; bases not matched to a gene: 4. CDR3 sequence (DNA): TGTGCCAGCAGTTCTGGACTAGCGGGGAGCTCCTACGAGCAGTACTTC. Translation: CASSSGLAGSSYEQYF.

In its sample, this clone was seen a few times. The chain is built from TRBV6-5 and TRBJ2-1, with 8 positions matching TRBD2. With V trimmed by 6 bases and J by 4 bases, 8 bases remained unmatched. This CDR3 has 15 residues. Per the germline V gene, CDR1 is MNHEY and CDR2 is SVGAGI. In DNA form, the CDR3 reads TGTGCCAGCAGCCCGGCGGGGGGTACATACAATGAGCAGTTCTTC. It is translated as CASSPAGGTYNEQFF.

The chain is built from TRBV15 and TRBJ2-2; possible D gene TRBD1, 6 bases. V was cut by 3 bases and J by 3 bases, with 17 bases left in between. The germline CDR1 and CDR2 sequences are LNHNV and YYDKDF (reference sequence). This CDR3 region has 17 residues. CDR3 residues: CATSRVTGSFDTGELFF. The DNA for the CDR3 is TGTGCCACCAGCAGGGTAACAGGGAGTTTCGACACCGGGGAGCTGTTTTTT.

The genes are TRBV13 and TRBJ2-2; 8 nucleotides agree with TRBD2. The CDR3 is 17 amino acids. Germline CDR1 is PRHDT and CDR2 is FYEKMQ (reference sequence). The trim removed 10 bases at V and 4 bases at J, leaving 17 bases unmatched. The CDR3 loop is CATTASDRGGFTGELFF. The CDR3 DNA reads as TGTGCCACCACTGCTTCCGATCGGGGGGGCTTCACCGGGGAGCTGTTTTTT.

The chain links TRBV27 to TRBJ1-2, with unresolved D. The CDR3 is 14 amino acids. Germline CDR1 is MNHEY and CDR2 is SMNVEV (reference sequence). V was clipped by 5 bases and J by 3 bases, with 13 bases between them. The CDR3: CASSPRAEYYGYTF. Written as DNA, the CDR3 is TGTGCCAGCAGTCCCCGAGCCGAGTACTATGGCTACACCTTC.

The rearrangement links TRBV2 to TRBJ2-5; 9 positions agree with TRBD1. In germline, CDR1 is SNHLY, CDR2 FYNNEI. This CDR3 has 15 amino acids. V dropped 5 bases and J dropped 2; count of bases not matched to a gene: 6. Written as DNA, the CDR3 is TGTGCCAGCAGTTACCGGGACAGGGAACAAGAGACCCAGTACTTC. Translating it yields CASSYRDREQETQYF.

The chain uses TRBV13 and TRBJ1-2; TRBD1 matches 10 bases. With 6 bases clipped from V and 1 base from J, the junction kept 2 bases outside the gene matches. Germline lookup yields CDR1 PRHDT and CDR2 FYEKMQ (reference sequence). The CDR3 extends over 14 amino acids. The CDR3 sequence: CASSGDRGNYGYTF. The DNA of the CDR3 is TGTGCCAGCAGTGGGGACAGGGGTAACTATGGCTACACCTTC.

The chain joins TRBV10-3 to TRBJ1-6; D is unresolved. The CDR3 has 16 residues. V lost 0 bases and J 6 bases, leaving 12 bases between the germline ends. Germline V gene sequence: CDR1 ENHRY, CDR2 SYGVKD. CDR3 amino acids: CAISESWAVGNSPLHF. The CDR3, as DNA: TGTGCCATCAGTGAGTCGTGGGCAGTCGGTAATTCACCCCTCCACTTT.

V gene TRBV25-1 combines with J gene TRBJ1-1, with 8 bases identical to TRBD1. The CDR3 is 16 residues long. The junction had 10 bases not matched to a gene; V was cut back by 3 bases and J by 4 bases. Germline CDR1 MGHDK, CDR2 SYGVNS. CDR3 DNA: TGTGCCAGCAGTGACTACAGGGGGGAAGGGAGCACTGAAGCTTTCTTT. Translated, it gives CASSDYRGEGSTEAFF.

The V call is TRBV5-6, the J call TRBJ2-7, with 7 bases that match TRBD1. The CDR3 runs 14 residues. The V gene end was trimmed by 3 bases and the J gene end by 4 bases; junction bases not matched to a gene: 7. The germline CDR1 and CDR2 sequences are SGHDT and YYEEEE. In nucleotides, the CDR3 is TGTGCCAGCAGCTCTGTCGACAGGGCATACGAGCAGTACTTC. Its translation is CASSSVDRAYEQYF.

This chain uses TRBV4-1 with TRBJ1-6; 10 bases line up with TRBD1. Trimming at V came to 3 bases and at J to 10 bases, leaving 6 bases not matched to a gene. The CDR3 extends over 15 amino acids. Germline values: CDR1 MGHRA, CDR2 YSYEKL. CDR3 nucleotide sequence: TGCGCCAGCAGCCAGGGCGGGACAGGGGACTCACCCCTCCACTTT. Amino acid sequence: CASSQGGTGDSPLHF.

V is TRBV7-3 and J is TRBJ2-3; 7 bases are a match to TRBD2. This CDR3 has 14 residues. J lost 6 bases, V lost 4 bases, and 7 bases had no gene match. CDR1 is SGHTA, CDR2 FQGTGA, per germline. The CDR3 reads CASSSGGSGDTQYF. DNA for the CDR3: TGTGCCAGCAGCTCCGGGGGGAGTGGCGATACGCAGTATTTT.

This clone was seen only a few times. V and J are TRBV6-1 and TRBJ2-2; the match to TRBD1 covers 10 bases. CDR1 and CDR2 from the germline V gene are MNHNS and SASEGT. Germline trimming cut 4 bases from V and 4 bases from J; bases unmatched to any gene: 6. There are 16 residues in the CDR3. The CDR3 is CASSARDRGGTGELFF. Here the CDR3 DNA reads TGTGCCAGCAGTGCCCGGGACAGGGGTGGCACCGGGGAGCTGTTTTTT.

This clone was seen just once. The rearrangement uses TRBV27 and TRBJ2-1; 12 bases are shared with TRBD2. Germline trimming cut 6 bases from V and 6 bases from J; bases unmatched to any gene: 6. Germline V lookup: CDR1 MNHEY, CDR2 SMNVEV (reference sequence). The CDR3 is 15 amino acids. DNA of the CDR3: TGTGCCAGCAGCTCTCTAGCGGGGGGGCCCAATGAGCAGTTCTTC. Protein product: CASSSLAGGPNEQFF.

The chain carries TRBV29-1 and TRBJ2-7; a weak D match, TRBD2 (5 bases). The germline V gene encodes CDR1 SQVTM and CDR2 ANQGSEA. Between the trimmed V and J ends, which lost 4 bases and 4 bases, there was a span of 17 bases. CDR3 size: 14 residues. CDR3 sequence (DNA): TGCAGCGTTGTGTCGGGATTATCCTCGTACGAGCAGTACTTC. Translated: CSVVSGLSSYEQYF.

This clone was found once. This rearrangement joins TRBV5-1 to TRBJ2-3; weak D call: TRBD2 (6 bases). Germline V CDR1 and CDR2: SGHRS, YFSETQ. V was trimmed by 2 bases and J by 3 bases, leaving 13 bases between them. The CDR3 contains 15 residues. CDR3 loop: CASSFGGRETDTQYF. The CDR3 coding sequence is TGCGCCAGCAGCTTCGGGGGACGGGAGACAGATACGCAGTATTTT.

The CDR3 DNA follows: TGTGCCTGGAGTGTAGGACAGGGGGACTCACCCCTCCACTTT. Its protein product is CAWSVGQGDSPLHF. This chain uses TRBV30 with TRBJ1-6; 10 nucleotides line up with TRBD1. Unmatched junction bases numbered 3, after V lost 0 bases and J lost 10 bases. This CDR3 is 14 amino acids long. Germline CDR1 is GTSNPN and CDR2 is SVGIG (reference sequence).

This clone was counted a few times. The V call is TRBV7-2, the J call TRBJ2-6, with 10 bases fitting TRBD2. This CDR3 has 18 residues. Germline CDR1 and CDR2: SGHTA and FQGNSA. The junction had 8 bases not matched to a gene; V was cut back by 2 bases and J by 4 bases. The CDR3 nucleotides are TGTGCCAGCAGCTTATGGGAGCGGGGGGGCCCCGGGGCCAACGTCCTGACTTTC. Its translation: CASSLWERGGPGANVLTF.